This T cell receptor beta chain was sequenced in a study of blood T cells in healthy people across ages (dated by TCRdb to about 2015). For the wider study: In model experiments, template switching captured roughly one uniquely barcoded TCR beta cDNA molecule for every two T cells. Donors were grouped into four age groups: young (average approximately 15 years), middle-aged (over 35), aged (about 59) and long-lived (around 80). To track age-related changes in TCR beta repertoire diversity, the study relied on deep sequencing normalized with unique cDNA molecular identifiers. Using the same blood draw, the study looked at two additional independent replicas of 1 million unique cDNA reads for two donors, one aged 18 to 30 and the other aged 80 or older. To avoid experimental bias, donors of different ages were distributed randomly across sequencing lanes. Study-level results and caveats: Estimates of total diversity based on one million sequenced T cells were considered lower bounds and underestimates. Observed TCR beta diversity per million T cells fell roughly linearly with age, and a significant reduction was already apparent by age around 39. Donor CMV infection status was unknown, potentially confounding age-related changes in expanded clonotypes. Conclusive comparison of naive and antigen-experienced compartments was prevented by the profiling of bulk unsorted PBMCs. A strong correlation was found between observed TCR beta diversity and the percentage of naive T cells measured by flow cytometry. Compared with the aged group, more naive CD4+ T cells, fewer expanded clones and increased TCR diversity were shown by the long-lived group, suggesting age selection.

Libraries came from 5' RACE. Sequencing instrument: Illumina HiSeq 2500. A second roughly 6 to 11 cycle PCR used a sample-barcoded 5' primer and a J-beta primer mix. A template-switch 5' adaptor carrying 12 random nucleotides introduced a unique molecular identifier onto each TCR beta cDNA molecule. Each sample yielded at least 2.5 million CDR3-containing paired-end reads. The Mint cDNA synthesis kit, primed by a TRBC-specific oligonucleotide, was used to synthesize first-strand cDNA from all RNA. Following uracil-DNA glycosylase treatment, a first 18-cycle PCR with universal primers M1SS and BC2_uni_R was performed on all cDNA. The authors' analysis ran thus. Normalization of each sample was performed by random selection of 1 million high-quality reads, each carrying a distinct molecular identifier. Reads with shared molecular identifiers were discarded instead of being binned into consensus sequences. MiTCR, set to a Q25 quality threshold and the strictest error-elimination algorithm, was used for CDR3 identification, clonotype clustering and error correction. Lower-bound total TCR beta diversity was estimated with a nonparametric unseen species model using Euler transformation. The public sequencing data were trimmed at Q25 with fastp and processed into clonotypes with MiXCR by TCRdb, which kept only in-frame beta chains. Rows merge per CDR3 protein into single entries with the most common DNA and genes. TCRdb, not the original authors, processed these V and J calls. The sample profile shows 780,000 or so distinct CDR3 sequences; less than 70% of them were found once. About two fifths of the sample comes from the top ten.

The CDR3 measures 16 amino acids from cysteine to phenylalanine. The CDR3 DNA has 48 bases and is translated from base 1. CDR1 and CDR2, looked up from the germline V gene, are MDHEN and SYDVKM. V was cut back by 4 bases and J by 5 bases, leaving a gap of 18 bases between them. Donors were a few dozen systemically healthy Caucasian individuals from Russia aged roughly 6 to 100 years. Each donor gave around 9.9 milliliters of peripheral blood, collected into EDTA-treated Vacutainer tubes. Ficoll-Paque density-gradient centrifugation was used to isolate PBMCs, with at least 6.5 million per sample. Total RNA, at least 6 micrograms per sample, was extracted from PBMCs with Trizol reagent. For every donor, flow cytometry on a PBMC aliquot measured the percentage of naive CD45RAhigh/CD27high T cells. About this clonotype: Its antigen remains unidentified. Base qualities are missing; no much larger clone stands one base away.

This sequence uses TRBV28 and TRBJ1-5; TRBD1 might be the D gene, on 5 matching bases. This clonotype originated in a man older than 75 in good health. Sequencing input: blood. CDR3 sequence: CASSSPRGQRDQPQHF. The sequenced DNA is TGTGCCAGCAGTTCTCCCCGTGGACAAAGGGATCAGCCCCAGCATTTT.